A single sample gave rise to the 25 T cell receptor beta chains below, sequenced in a study of cytomegalovirus exposure and HLA in healthy donors. The study ran its PCR with 60 Vbeta and 13 Jbeta primers. Profiling relied on immunoSEQ multiplex PCR, and the TCRdb table lists in-frame clones only, not all of them. This table has about 140,000 clones, 76% appearing once. Sequenced: PBMCs. The receptors stem from a man in his forties or fifties in good health and CMV-seronegative.

The genes are TRBV15 and TRBJ1-1, with unresolved D. CDR3 length: 15 amino acids. Trimming removed 2 bases at V and 0 bases at J, with 10 bases between. Germline CDR1 LNHNV, CDR2 YYDKDF (reference sequence). This chain's CDR3 is CATSRMYGLNTEAFF. CDR3 DNA sequence: TGTGCCACCAGCAGAATGTATGGGCTGAACACTGAAGCTTTCTTT. The full variable domain, its missing parts supplied by reference TRBV15 and TRBJ1-1, is DAMVIQNPRYQVTQFGKPVTLSCSQTLNHNVMYWYQQKSSQAPKLLFHYYDKDFNNEADTPDNFQSRRPNTSFCFLDIRSPGLGDTAMYLCATSRMYGLNTEAFFGQGTRLTVV.

This clone was seen only once. The chain employs TRBV28 and TRBJ2-3, with a tentative D call TRBD2 (6 bases). The germline V gene has CDR1 MDHEN and CDR2 SYDVKM. The V end lost 6 bases, the J end lost 4 bases, and 23 bases lay between the germline ends. The CDR3 has 17 residues. The CDR3: CASRLRQVSGRSDTQYF. The CDR3 region has the DNA TGTGCCAGCAGGCTACGGCAGGTGTCAGGGAGGTCAGATACGCAGTATTTT.

The V call is TRBV7-2, the J call TRBJ2-7, with 15 bases that match TRBD2. Germline CDR1 reads SGHTA; CDR2 reads FQGNSA. The CDR3 is made up of 18 amino acids. After removal of 4 bases from V and 4 bases from J, the junction contained 11 bases not matched to a gene. CDR3 DNA sequence: TGTGCCAGCAGCTGGACTAGCGGGGGGGCCGTCATGGCGTACGAGCAGTACTTC. Amino acid sequence: CASSWTSGGAVMAYEQYF.

The CDR3 bases are TGTGCCAGCAGCCTACACAGACAGTCCAGGTTCTATAATTCACCCCTCCACTTT. Amino acids: CASSLHRQSRFYNSPLHF. This chain joins TRBV7-8 and TRBJ1-6; possible D gene TRBD1, 5 bases. V lost 5 bases and J lost 3, with 20 bases in between. The CDR3 spans 18 residues. Germline V CDR1 and CDR2: SGHVS, FQNEAQ.

The J gene is TRBJ2-3, the V gene TRBV7-8, with 7 bases that match TRBD2. Per the germline V gene, CDR1 is SGHVS and CDR2 is FQNEAQ. The CDR3 has 15 residues. Germline trimming cut 8 bases from V and 3 bases from J; bases unmatched to any gene: 11. In DNA form, the CDR3 reads TGTGCCAGCTGTCGTGGGCTAGCGGAGACAGATACGCAGTATTTT. As protein: CASCRGLAETDTQYF.

The chain uses TRBV6-1 and TRBJ1-5; D might be TRBD1 (5 bases). Looked up from germline, CDR1 is MNHNS and CDR2 is SASEGT. Trimming shortened V by 2 bases and J by 0 bases, and 11 bases separated the two germline ends. This CDR3 comprises 16 residues. CDR3: CASSEYGGSSNQPQHF. In DNA form, the CDR3 reads TGTGCCAGCAGTGAATACGGGGGAAGTAGCAATCAGCCCCAGCATTTT.

This clone was seen just once. This sequence joins TRBV28 and TRBJ1-4; 7 bases agree with TRBD1. The CDR3 contains 15 residues. Germline assignment: CDR1 MDHEN and CDR2 SYDVKM. Trimming cost V 3 bases and J 4 bases; bases outside gene matches: 5. The CDR3 bases are TGTGCCAGCAGTTTTACGAGACAGGGTAATGAAAAACTGTTTTTT. Amino acids: CASSFTRQGNEKLFF. Variable domain in full (rest from reference TRBV28 and TRBJ1-4): DVKVTQSSRYLVKRTGEKVFLECVQDMDHENMFWYRQDPGLGLRLIYFSYDVKMKEKGDIPEGYSVSREKKERFSLILESASTNQTSMYLCASSFTRQGNEKLFFGSGTQLSVL.

The chain employs TRBV11-3 and TRBJ1-1, with D possibly being TRBD1 (5 bases). Per germline, CDR1 SGHNT and CDR2 YENEEA. The V end was cut by 3 bases, the J end by 4 bases, with 6 bases between. The CDR3 is 12 amino acids. The CDR3 DNA follows: TGTGCCAGCAGCTTTCAGGGCACTGAAGCTTTCTTT. Translation: CASSFQGTEAFF.

V is TRBV30 and J is TRBJ1-4; D unclear. CDR1 GTSNPN and CDR2 SVGIG come from the germline V gene (reference sequence). The CDR3 has 12 residues. V lost 3 bases to trimming and J lost 5 bases, with 7 bases between them. The CDR3 sequence is CAWSGVNEKLFF. CDR3 coding DNA: TGTGCCTGGAGCGGGGTAAATGAAAAACTGTTTTTT.

This clone has a single count. V usage is TRBV15 and J usage is TRBJ2-3, with D tentatively TRBD2 (5 bases). The CDR3 is 13 residues long. CDR1 LNHNV and CDR2 YYDKDF come from the germline V gene (reference sequence). V was cut by 1 base and J by 5 bases, with 7 bases left in between. Here the CDR3 reads CATSRVAGDTQYF. The CDR3 nucleotides read TGTGCCACCAGCAGAGTGGCGGGAGATACGCAGTATTTT.

The CDR3 DNA reads TGTGCCAGCAGGATACACCGGGACAGGGCTCATGGCTACACCTTC. Its protein is CASRIHRDRAHGYTF. The chain carries TRBV6-5 and TRBJ1-2; TRBD1 aligns across 9 bases. The germline gives CDR1 MNHEY, CDR2 SVGAGI. The CDR3 is made up of 15 amino acids. V shed 6 bases and J 6 bases; nucleotides not matched to a gene: 11.

On this clone: An end of the junction does not agree with germline; a read error may underlie this. V and J are TRBV2 and TRBJ2-7; 7 bases line up with TRBD1. Germline V gene data show CDR1 as SNHLY and CDR2 as FYNNEI. The CDR3 is 13 amino acids. The DNA of the CDR3 is TGTGCCAGCAGGGAAGACAGGGCAGGAGAGCAGTACTTC. Translation gives CASREDRAGEQYF.

The chain joins TRBV23-1 to TRBJ1-3, with TRBD1 identical over 7 bases. TRBV23-1 is given ORF status, its function remaining uncertain. The CDR3 totals 15 residues. The J segment lost 2 bases and the V segment lost 4 bases, leaving 5 bases of the junction unmatched. The CDR3 loop is CASSPQGEAGNTIYF. CDR3 DNA sequence: TGCGCCAGCAGTCCCCAGGGGGAGGCTGGAAACACCATATATTTT.

The rearrangement joins TRBV2 to TRBJ1-4; 7 bases map to TRBD1. The CDR3 runs to 16 residues. J gave up 0 bases and V 6 bases, and 7 bases lay outside the gene matches. CDR1 and CDR2 from the germline V gene are SNHLY and FYNNEI. The CDR3 spells CASRGQRASTNEKLFF. In nucleotides, the CDR3 is TGTGCCAGCAGGGGACAGAGGGCTTCAACTAATGAAAAACTGTTTTTT. Full variable domain (missing parts from reference TRBV2 and TRBJ1-4): EPEVTQTPSHQVTQMGQEVILRCVPISNHLYFYWYRQILGQKVEFLVSFYNNEISEKSEIFDDQFSVERPDGSNFTLKIRSTKLEDSAMYFCASRGQRASTNEKLFFGSGTQLSVL.

V gene TRBV30 combines with J gene TRBJ1-6; TRBD1 matches at 7 bases. Germline CDR1 GTSNPN, CDR2 SVGIG (reference sequence). The V and J ends lost 4 bases and 4 bases, in that order; junction bases with no gene match: 4. The CDR3 totals 14 residues. The CDR3 DNA reads TGTGCCTGGATAAAGGGACAGTATAATTCACCCCTCCACTTT. Protein: CAWIKGQYNSPLHF. The full variable domain, rest sourced from reference TRBV30 and TRBJ1-6, is SQTIHQWPATLVQPVGSPLSLECTVEGTSNPNLYWYRQAAGRGLQLLFYSVGIGQISSEVPQNLSASRPQDRQFILSSKKLLLSDSGFYLCAWIKGQYNSPLHFGNGTRLTVT.

The genes are TRBV7-9 and TRBJ2-5; TRBD1 aligns across 7 bases. V shed 4 bases and J 5 bases; nucleotides not matched to a gene: 13. The germline V gene has CDR1 SEHNR and CDR2 FQNEAQ (reference sequence). The length of the CDR3 is 16 residues. The CDR3 DNA follows: TGTGCCAGCAGCTCGAAGACAGGGTATATGAAGGAGACCCAGTACTTC. It translates to CASSSKTGYMKETQYF.

The chain has TRBV4-1 and TRBJ2-7; 7 positions agree with TRBD2. Germline V gives CDR1 MGHRA, CDR2 YSYEKL. The CDR3 extends over 14 amino acids. V trimming: 1 base; J trimming: 3 bases; junction bases outside the gene matches: 3. The CDR3 sequence is CASSQAGGRYEQYF. CDR3 bases: TGCGCCAGCAGCCAAGCGGGGGGTCGCTACGAGCAGTACTTC.

V usage is TRBV6-6 and J usage is TRBJ2-7; perhaps TRBD2 as D (6 bases). This CDR3 spans 15 amino acids. CDR1 MNHNY and CDR2 SVGAGI come from the germline V gene (reference sequence). The germline V and J ends were trimmed by 2 bases and 2 bases, with 13 bases remaining between them. In DNA form, the CDR3 reads TGTGCCAGCAGTTACGAGGGACTGAGGGCCTACGAGCAGTACTTC. It encodes CASSYEGLRAYEQYF.

The CDR3 DNA sequence: TGTGCCAGCAGCTCCCCACCGGGACTCACGGGAGATACGCAGTATTTT. It codes for CASSSPPGLTGDTQYF. This chain connects TRBV11-2 to TRBJ2-3; TRBD2 is a possible D gene (6 bases). CDR1 and CDR2 (germline): SGHAT, FQNNGV. Between the trimmed V and J ends, which lost 4 bases and 5 bases, there was a span of 19 bases. The CDR3 has 16 amino acids.

The rearrangement uses TRBV7-8 and TRBJ2-5; 12 bases are a match to TRBD2. The V and J ends lost 4 bases and 4 bases, in that order; junction bases with no gene match: 4. Germline CDR1 is SGHVS and CDR2 is FQNEAQ. The CDR3 has 15 amino acids. The CDR3 nucleotides read TGTGCCAGCAGCTCCCAACTAGCGGGAGGAGAGACCCAGTACTTC. Amino acids: CASSSQLAGGETQYF.

The J gene is TRBJ2-7, the V gene TRBV2; 9 bases map to TRBD2. Trimming at V came to 5 bases and at J to 1 base, leaving 3 bases not matched to a gene. From germline, CDR1 is SNHLY and CDR2 FYNNEI. This CDR3 spans 14 amino acids. The DNA for the CDR3 is TGTGCCAGCAGTAGGACTAGCGTATCCTACGAGCAGTACTTC. Amino acid sequence: CASSRTSVSYEQYF.

The gene calls are TRBV6-1 and TRBJ1-1; weak D call: TRBD1 (5 bases). Germline values: CDR1 MNHNS, CDR2 SASEGT. Trimming stripped 7 bases from V and 1 base from J, with 13 bases between. This CDR3 spans 14 amino acids. In DNA form, the CDR3 reads TGTGCCAGCACCTCGGTAGGACAGAACACTGAAGCTTTCTTT. It encodes CASTSVGQNTEAFF.

The V gene is TRBV9, the J gene TRBJ1-1; D perhaps matches TRBD1 (5 bases). The germline V gene encodes CDR1 SGDLS and CDR2 YYNGEE. Trimming took off 0 bases at V and 4 bases at J, with 10 bases between the two ends. The CDR3 contains 14 residues. The CDR3 sequence: CASSVGGDLTEAFF. CDR3 sequence (DNA): TGTGCCAGCAGCGTAGGGGGGGACCTCACTGAAGCTTTCTTT.

The chain has TRBV13 and TRBJ1-3; D call uncertain. Germline CDR1 is PRHDT and CDR2 is FYEKMQ (reference sequence). The CDR3 length is 14 residues. The V and J ends lost 2 bases and 2 bases respectively, with 7 bases between them. The CDR3 reads CASSLLSPGNTIYF. For the CDR3, the DNA is TGTGCCAGCAGCTTACTTTCTCCTGGAAACACCATATATTTT.

This chain joins TRBV15 and TRBJ2-7; 10 nucleotides agree with TRBD1. Germline CDR1 reads LNHNV; CDR2 reads YYDKDF (reference sequence). With 1 base clipped from V and 4 bases from J, the junction kept 7 bases outside the gene matches. This CDR3 has 16 residues. CDR3 sequence (DNA): TGTGCCACCAGCAGAGGGCCCGGACAGGGGGAGTACGAGCAGTACTTC. Amino acids: CATSRGPGQGEYEQYF.